This T cell receptor (beta chain) was captured by sequencing in a study of T cell responses to AZD1222 COVID-19 vaccine. With 7 bases removed from V and 4 bases from J, the gap between germline ends came to 14 bases. Germline lookup yields CDR1 MNHEY and CDR2 SMNVEV (reference sequence). CDR3 length: 14 residues. A note on this clone: The antigen is unknown.

Broader study findings: The span of vaccine-associated CD4 TCRs extended across spike, with dominance at 160-218 and 743-854.

Some clones are missing from TCRdb's copy, which holds only in-frame ones; the method was immunoSEQ multiplex PCR. The profile shows 85,000 to 90,000 clones, 88% of them singletons. The source of this sequence is an adult in good health. The rearrangement joins TRBV27 to TRBJ2-1, with D possibly being TRBD1 (6 bases). The starting material was peripheral blood, obtained on day 0 of AZD1222 vaccination. CDR3 sequence reads: CASTALDRYNEQFF. The CDR3 bases are TGTGCCAGCACCGCCTTGGACAGATACAATGAGCAGTTCTTC.